Below, 10 T cell receptor beta chains from the same sample are listed, as sequenced in a study of technical replicates of blood from a few donors. Clones were read by immunoSEQ multiplex PCR, and TCRdb kept only the in-frame ones, dropping some. The sample lists some 96,000 clones, around 95% occurring once. Sequenced sample: T cells isolated from PBMCs. These receptor sequences come from a human donor in good health.

The chain joins TRBV19 to TRBJ2-7, with D uncertain. The CDR3 loop spans 11 amino acids. The germline V and J ends were trimmed by 5 bases and 2 bases, with 4 bases remaining between them. CDR1 LNHDA and CDR2 SQIVND come from the germline V gene (reference sequence). CDR3 amino acids: CASSSAYEQYF. In DNA, the CDR3 is TGTGCCAGTAGTTCCGCCTACGAGCAGTACTTC.

The V call is TRBV4-1, the J call TRBJ2-1; D possibly corresponds to TRBD1 (5 bases). The CDR3 contains 15 residues. The germline V gene encodes CDR1 MGHRA and CDR2 YSYEKL. V lost 3 bases and J 2 bases, leaving 11 bases between the germline ends. CDR3 region: CASSQGKDTYNEQFF. The CDR3 nucleotides are TGCGCCAGCAGCCAGGGGAAGGACACCTACAATGAGCAGTTCTTC.

Here the CDR3 DNA reads TGTGCCAGCAGCGACCCTCGACAGGGGAAGCACACTGAAGCTTTCTTT. Residues: CASSDPRQGKHTEAFF. The V and J genes are TRBV9 and TRBJ1-1; 8 nucleotides match TRBD1. Trimming cost V 3 bases and J 3 bases; bases outside gene matches: 10. Germline V gives CDR1 SGDLS, CDR2 YYNGEE. This CDR3 spans 16 amino acids.

The chain combines TRBV29-1 with TRBJ1-1, with D uncertain. Germline loops: CDR1 SQVTM, CDR2 ANQGSEA. The CDR3 spans 14 residues. Trimming cost V 5 bases and J 0 bases, with 13 bases left between them. CDR3 in amino acids: CSVPPRGLNTEAFF. The CDR3 region has the DNA TGCAGCGTTCCCCCCAGAGGCTTGAACACTGAAGCTTTCTTT.

The V and J genes are TRBV5-5 and TRBJ2-2; D gene uncertain. V lost 1 base, J lost 4 bases, and 8 bases lay in between. The CDR3 runs 14 residues. Germline V CDR1 and CDR2: SGHKS, YYEKEE (reference sequence). The CDR3: CASSLPSGTGELFF. The CDR3 nucleotides are TGTGCCAGCAGCTTGCCCTCAGGCACCGGGGAGCTGTTTTTT.

The chain is built from TRBV5-4 and TRBJ1-2; D not certain. Germline CDR1 and CDR2: SGHNT and YYREEE (reference sequence). The CDR3 extends over 13 amino acids. Trimming shortened V by 2 bases and J by 7 bases, and 12 bases separated the two germline ends. The CDR3 coding sequence is TGTGCCAGCAGCTTTTTTGGAGTCGGTGGCTACACCTTC. This encodes CASSFFGVGGYTF.

The rearrangement links TRBV5-5 to TRBJ1-2; TRBD1 agrees at 8 bases. This CDR3 comprises 15 residues. CDR1 is SGHKS, CDR2 YYEKEE, per germline (reference sequence). Unmatched junction bases numbered 8, after V lost 0 bases and J lost 7 bases. The CDR3 reads CASSLARTGWGGYTF. The CDR3 DNA reads as TGTGCCAGCAGCTTGGCTCGGACAGGGTGGGGTGGCTACACCTTC.

This clone was seen only once. The J gene is TRBJ2-7, the V gene TRBV6-5; no firm D call. This CDR3 comprises 13 residues. V gave up 2 bases and J gave up 5 bases, with 10 bases separating them. Germline CDR1 MNHEY, CDR2 SVGAGI. The CDR3 region is CASSYVSSDEQYF. CDR3 DNA sequence: TGTGCCAGCAGTTACGTCTCTTCAGACGAGCAGTACTTC.

The J gene is TRBJ2-7, the V gene TRBV4-2, with D perhaps TRBD2 (7 bases). The CDR3 is made up of 14 amino acids. The V gene lost 1 base and the J gene lost 6 bases, with 13 bases spanning the gap. The germline V gene encodes CDR1 LGHNA and CDR2 YNFKEQ. The CDR3 DNA follows: TGTGCCAGCAGCCAAGTAGCAGGGGAGGGCGAGCAGTACTTC. Its protein is CASSQVAGEGEQYF.

This clone is a singleton in its sample. The V and J genes are TRBV27 and TRBJ2-1; 7 bases match TRBD1. The CDR3 has 13 amino acids. From germline, CDR1 is MNHEY and CDR2 SMNVEV (reference sequence). V was pared by 5 bases and J by 7 bases, with 5 bases of the junction left unmatched. The CDR3 nucleotides are TGTGCCAGCAGTGTCGACAGGGCTAATGAGCAGTTCTTC. Translated, it gives CASSVDRANEQFF.